One sample yielded the 2 T cell receptor beta chains listed below, sequenced in a study of identical twins. TCRdb used MiXCR to reprocess the 5' RACE reads, holding one entry per CDR3 protein. The data show about 100,000 distinct CDR3 sequences, 4.5% to 6.5% seen once. The source material was memory T cells sorted from blood. These receptors came from a woman aged 45-65 years in good health.

This clonotype was picked up many times. This chain uses TRBV24-1 with TRBJ2-3, with D possibly being TRBD1 (6 bases). V dropped 4 bases and J dropped 6 bases, with 16 bases sitting between them. Germline CDR1 KGHDR, CDR2 SFDVKD. This CDR3 comprises 15 residues. The chain's CDR3 is CATSELKTGTDTQYF. The CDR3 region has the DNA TGTGCCACCAGTGAGTTGAAAACAGGGACCGATACGCAGTATTTT.

This clonotype was picked up many times. The chain combines TRBV10-2 with TRBJ1-1, with D maybe TRBD1 (5 bases). Germline CDR1 reads WSHSY; CDR2 reads SAAADI. The ends were cut back, 3 bases at V and 4 bases at J, with 12 bases in the middle. The CDR3 is 14 residues long. The chain's CDR3 is CASSDVRVGTEAFF. DNA for the CDR3: TGCGCCAGCAGTGACGTCAGGGTTGGCACTGAAGCTTTCTTT.